This T cell receptor beta chain was documented in a study of cytomegalovirus exposure and HLA in healthy donors. Overall study results and limits: Cytomegalovirus association was listed for around 180 TCR beta chains. DRB1 had the most TCR associations and HLA-C the fewest, a later analysis found, with rates varying by HLA locus. A later analysis found that most CMV-associated TCR beta chains appeared HLA-restricted.

The PCR had 60 Vbeta and 13 Jbeta primers. Sequencing was performed with immunoSEQ multiplex PCR; in TCRdb, only in-frame clones are kept and a portion is missing. The table lists approximately 190,000 clones, over 65% of them singletons. On this clone itself: Antigen: not known.

Germline assignment: CDR1 KGHSH and CDR2 LQKENI. V lost 3 bases and J lost 8; bases outside the gene matches: 9. This CDR3 spans 16 amino acids. The sequenced material came from PBMCs. The TCR sequence derives from a woman aged 50 to 60 in good health and CMV-seropositive. The gene calls are TRBV18 and TRBJ2-3; 12 bases line up with TRBD2. As DNA, the CDR3 is TGTGCCAGCTCACCGCGGACTAGCGGGGATCCGTCTACGCAGTATTTT. It yields the protein CASSPRTSGDPSTQYF.